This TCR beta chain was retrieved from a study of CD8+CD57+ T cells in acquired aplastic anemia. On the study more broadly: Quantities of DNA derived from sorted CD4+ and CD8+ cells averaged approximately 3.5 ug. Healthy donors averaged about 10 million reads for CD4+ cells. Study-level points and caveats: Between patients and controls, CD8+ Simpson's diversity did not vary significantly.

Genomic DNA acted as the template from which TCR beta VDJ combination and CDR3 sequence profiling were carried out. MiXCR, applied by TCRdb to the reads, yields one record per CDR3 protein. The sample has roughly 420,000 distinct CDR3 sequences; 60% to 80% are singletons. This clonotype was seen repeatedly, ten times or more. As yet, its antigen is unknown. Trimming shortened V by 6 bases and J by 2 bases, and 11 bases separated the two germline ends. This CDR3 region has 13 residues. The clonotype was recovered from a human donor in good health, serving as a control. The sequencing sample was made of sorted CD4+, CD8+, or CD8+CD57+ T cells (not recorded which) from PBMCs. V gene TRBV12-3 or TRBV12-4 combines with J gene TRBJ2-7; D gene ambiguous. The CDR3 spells CASSPTVPYEQYF. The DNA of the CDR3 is TGTGCCAGCAGCCCGACGGTACCCTACGAGCAGTACTTC.